The 20 T cell receptor beta chains below were found in one sample sequenced in a study of regulatory dendritic cells for organ transplantation. No cognate antigen is known for these TCRs. Repertoires were generated with immunoSEQ multiplex PCR, while TCRdb's copy carries only in-frame clones and drops some. The profile shows some 13,000 clones, 60% to 80% of them singletons. Sorted subsets were CFSE-labeled and cultured roughly 5 days with allogeneic dendritic cells. Sequencing input: naive CD8+ T cells from blood cultured with regulatory dendritic cells. Subset of the sample: CD45RA+ naive T cells. These receptors were collected from a human donor in good health.

The rearrangement joins TRBV7-9 to TRBJ1-4; the D gene is possibly TRBD1 (6 bases). Germline CDR1 is SEHNR and CDR2 is FQNEAQ (reference sequence). CDR3 length equals 15 residues. V gave up 0 bases and J gave up 4 bases, with 9 bases separating them. DNA of the CDR3: TGTGCCAGCAGCTTAGCCAGGGGTTTTAATGAAAAACTGTTTTTT. Encoded protein: CASSLARGFNEKLFF.

The chain links TRBV25-1 to TRBJ2-2; D perhaps matches TRBD1 (6 bases). Germline V gene data show CDR1 as MGHDK and CDR2 as SYGVNS. This CDR3 contains 14 residues. The V end lost 3 bases, the J end lost 1 base, and 6 bases lay between the germline ends. CDR3 sequence reads: CASSEGQNTGELFF. The DNA of the CDR3 is TGTGCCAGCAGTGAGGGACAGAACACCGGGGAGCTGTTTTTT. Complete variable domain (other parts from reference TRBV25-1 and TRBJ2-2): EADIYQTPRYLVIGTGKKITLECSQTMGHDKMYWYQQDPGMELHLIHYSYGVNSTEKGDLSSESTVSRIRTEHFPLTLESARPSHTSQYLCASSEGQNTGELFFGEGSRLTVL.

This clone was seen just once. The genes are TRBV5-4 and TRBJ2-7, with TRBD2 identical over 11 bases. Germline loops: CDR1 SGHNT, CDR2 YYREEE (reference sequence). Trimming removed 2 bases from V and 3 bases from J; junction bases left unmatched: 4. The CDR3 is 15 amino acids. In DNA, the CDR3 is TGTGCCAGCAGCTTTAGCGGGGGGGCCCACTACGAGCAGTACTTC. This translates into CASSFSGGAHYEQYF.

This clone was picked up one time. This chain uses TRBV7-3 with TRBJ1-6; the D is unclear. This CDR3 is built from 14 residues. From germline, CDR1 is SGHTA and CDR2 FQGTGA. V gave up 4 bases and J gave up 10 bases, with 14 bases separating them. CDR3 in amino acids: CASSSTVGESPLHF. CDR3 bases: TGTGCCAGCAGCTCGACTGTGGGAGAATCACCCCTCCACTTT.

This clone was counted a few times. The rearrangement joins TRBV9 to TRBJ2-7; tentative D call: TRBD2 (5 bases). The V end was cut by 0 bases, the J end by 4 bases, with 14 bases between. The CDR3 extends over 15 amino acids. CDR1 is SGDLS, CDR2 YYNGEE, per germline. The CDR3 loop is CASSVGETRAYEQYF. In DNA form, the CDR3 reads TGTGCCAGCAGCGTAGGGGAGACACGGGCGTACGAGCAGTACTTC. The full variable domain, rest sourced from reference TRBV9 and TRBJ2-7, is DSGVTQTPKHLITATGQRVTLRCSPRSGDLSVYWYQQSLDQGLQFLIQYYNGEERAKGNILERFSAQQFPDLHSELNLSSLELGDSALYFCASSVGETRAYEQYFGPGTRLTVT.

This chain uses TRBV19 with TRBJ2-7; 9 bases agree with TRBD1. The CDR3 runs to 13 residues. J gave up 6 bases and V 6 bases, and 6 bases lay outside the gene matches. In germline, CDR1 is LNHDA, CDR2 SQIVND (reference sequence). The CDR3 bases are TGTGCCAGTAGAAAAACAGGGGGCGCCGAGCAGTACTTC. Amino acids: CASRKTGGAEQYF.

This clone was counted between two and nine times. The CDR3 region has the DNA TGTGCCAGCAGCTTGGTCGGTTCACCCCTCCACTTT. Protein sequence: CASSLVGSPLHF. The V and J genes are TRBV5-6 and TRBJ1-6; D remains ambiguous. Germline V lookup: CDR1 SGHDT, CDR2 YYEEEE. V was clipped by 0 bases and J by 9 bases, with 4 bases between them. This CDR3 has 12 amino acids.

The chain carries TRBV4-3 and TRBJ2-3; tentatively, D is TRBD1 (6 bases). This CDR3 comprises 17 residues. V was clipped by 1 base and J by 0 bases, with 14 bases between them. CDR1 is LGHNA, CDR2 YSLEER, per germline. The CDR3 spells CASSQGTAPLSTDTQYF. CDR3 in DNA: TGCGCCAGCAGCCAAGGGACAGCCCCTCTAAGCACAGATACGCAGTATTTT.

The V and J genes are TRBV27 and TRBJ1-2, with TRBD1 as a possible D gene (5 bases). The CDR3 has 14 amino acids. Per germline, CDR1 MNHEY and CDR2 SMNVEV (reference sequence). V lost 6 bases and J 3 bases, leaving 14 bases between the germline ends. CDR3 protein: CASSSGAFDYGYTF. CDR3 sequence (DNA): TGTGCCAGCAGCAGTGGGGCCTTCGACTATGGCTACACCTTC.

The chain recombines TRBV5-6 with TRBJ2-5; 8 bases map to TRBD2. The ends lost 0 bases at V and 7 bases at J; junction bases unmatched: 8. Germline CDR1 is SGHDT and CDR2 is YYEEEE. CDR3 size: 15 residues. DNA for the CDR3: TGTGCCAGCAGCTTGGCGGGTCGGGGGGGCGGGACCCAGTACTTC. Translated, it gives CASSLAGRGGGTQYF.

Only one count was recorded for this clone. This chain uses TRBV4-3 with TRBJ1-2, with D possibly being TRBD1 (6 bases). V lost 0 bases and J lost 0, with 17 bases in between. Germline V gives CDR1 LGHNA, CDR2 YSLEER. This CDR3 has 18 residues. CDR3 sequence: CASSQEWNNREANYGYTF. The CDR3 DNA reads as TGCGCCAGCAGCCAAGAATGGAACAACAGGGAAGCTAACTATGGCTACACCTTC.

The chain has TRBV11-1 and TRBJ1-4; 7 positions agree with TRBD1. The CDR3 contains 14 residues. CDR1 SGHAT and CDR2 FQDESV come from the germline V gene (reference sequence). Trimming removed 5 bases from V and 8 bases from J; junction bases left unmatched: 8. The CDR3 sequence is CASSGGTAFEKLFF. CDR3 DNA sequence: TGTGCCAGCAGCGGCGGGACAGCCTTCGAAAAACTGTTTTTT.

By frequency in the sample, this clone is medium-sized. The chain carries TRBV27 and TRBJ1-2, with 9 nucleotides matching TRBD1. The junction had 18 bases not matched to a gene; V was cut back by 6 bases and J by 7 bases. Per germline, CDR1 MNHEY and CDR2 SMNVEV (reference sequence). This CDR3 is built from 17 residues. Here the CDR3 DNA reads TGTGCCAGCAGCCCAGGTCGGATCTCGGGACAGGGTAGTGGCTACACCTTC. Translated: CASSPGRISGQGSGYTF.

The chain links TRBV18 to TRBJ2-1, with 12 bases fitting TRBD2. Germline CDR1 is KGHSH and CDR2 is LQKENI. The junction had 8 bases not matched to a gene; V was cut back by 4 bases and J by 4 bases. This CDR3 is built from 17 residues. The CDR3 bases are TGTGCCAGCTCACTTAAGACTAGCGGGGGCCAATACAATGAGCAGTTCTTC. It is translated as CASSLKTSGGQYNEQFF.

The chain employs TRBV7-8 and TRBJ1-5, with 9 positions matching TRBD1. The junction had 9 bases not matched to a gene; V was cut back by 1 base and J by 2 bases. The CDR3 is 18 residues long. From germline, CDR1 is SGHVS and CDR2 FQNEAQ. The CDR3 loop reads CASSLEGRDRGGNQPQHF. The CDR3 region has the DNA TGTGCCAGCAGCTTAGAAGGTAGAGACAGGGGGGGCAATCAGCCCCAGCATTTT.

The table lists this clone with a few counts. The J gene is TRBJ2-7, the V gene TRBV5-4; a weak D match, TRBD2 (6 bases). The V gene lost 4 bases and the J gene lost 1 base, with 12 bases spanning the gap. Germline V CDR1 and CDR2: SGHNT, YYREEE (reference sequence). The CDR3 spans 14 residues. CDR3 DNA: TGTGCCAGCAGCCCGTTGGCGGGGTCCTACGAGCAGTACTTC. This gives the protein CASSPLAGSYEQYF.

V and J are TRBV7-9 and TRBJ2-7, with 7 positions matching TRBD1. J was trimmed by 0 bases and V by 5 bases; bases with no gene match: 7. Germline V gene data show CDR1 as SEHNR and CDR2 as FQNEAQ (reference sequence). The CDR3 loop spans 15 amino acids. The CDR3 here is CASSVDGTVSYEQYF. In DNA form, the CDR3 reads TGTGCCAGCAGCGTAGACGGGACAGTCTCCTACGAGCAGTACTTC. The full variable domain, rest sourced from reference TRBV7-9 and TRBJ2-7, is DTGVSQNPRHKITKRGQNVTFRCDPISEHNRLYWYRQTLGQGPEFLTYFQNEAQLEKSRLLSDRFSAERPKGSFSTLEIQRTEQGDSAMYLCASSVDGTVSYEQYFGPGTRLTVT.

This clone was observed a handful of times. The chain uses TRBV7-2 and TRBJ2-7, with D possibly TRBD2 on 5 matching bases. Germline V gene data show CDR1 as SGHTA and CDR2 as FQGNSA. The CDR3 sequence is 13 residues long. V was clipped by 1 base and J by 6 bases, with 10 bases between them. DNA of the CDR3: TGTGCCAGCAGCTTAGATGTCGGGGTCGAGCAGTACTTC. Residues: CASSLDVGVEQYF.

The chain carries TRBV5-6 and TRBJ1-1, with 7 bases aligning to TRBD1. Germline CDR1 SGHDT, CDR2 YYEEEE. V shed 4 bases, J shed 8 bases, and the junction held 2 bases outside the gene matches. This CDR3 region has 11 residues. CDR3 bases: TGTGCCAGCAGCGAGGGACAGGAAGCTTTCTTT. Its translation is CASSEGQEAFF.

This clone is medium-sized (0.01 to 0.1%) in the sample. The CDR3 bases are TGTGCCAGCAGTAGTACACCAGCTAACTATGGCTACACCTTC. Protein: CASSSTPANYGYTF. The V call is TRBV27, the J call TRBJ1-2, with D hard to call. The V end was cut by 5 bases, the J end by 0 bases, with 10 bases between. Germline loops: CDR1 MNHEY, CDR2 SMNVEV (reference sequence). The CDR3 runs to 14 residues.